The next 16 T cell receptor beta chains were all read from a single sample in a study of OX40 agonist ivuxolimab in advanced cancers. Assay: immunoSEQ multiplex PCR; the TCRdb copy retains only in-frame clones and omits some. The table records tens of thousands of clones, less than 90% of them present only once. The starting material was CD4+ or CD8+ T cells sorted from blood, obtained in a trial of the OX40 agonist ivuxolimab. The receptors come from an adult with an advanced solid tumor such as melanoma, head and neck, liver or kidney cancer.

This clone occurred once. The chain employs TRBV6-5 and TRBJ2-7, with TRBD1 identical over 7 bases. Trimming at V came to 2 bases and at J to 4 bases, leaving 5 bases not matched to a gene. The CDR3 runs 14 residues. The germline gives CDR1 MNHEY, CDR2 SVGAGI. CDR3 DNA: TGTGCCAGCAGTTACGAACAGGGGCGGTACGAGCAGTACTTC. Translation gives CASSYEQGRYEQYF.

This clone was seen a handful of times. In the same sample, other DNA sequences code for this CDR3. The rearrangement links TRBV27 to TRBJ2-1; possible D gene TRBD2, 6 bases. V was shortened by 6 bases and J by 0 bases, with 12 bases between the two germline ends. Germline loops: CDR1 MNHEY, CDR2 SMNVEV (reference sequence). The CDR3 covers 15 residues. For the CDR3, the DNA is TGTGCCAGCAGCCTTAGCGGCAGCTCCTACAATGAGCAGTTCTTC. Its protein is CASSLSGSSYNEQFF.

This clone was recorded only once. A junction boundary mismatches the germline segment, possibly from a read error. The chain has TRBV4-1 and TRBJ2-7, with a weak D call TRBD1 (8 bases). There are 15 residues in the CDR3. Germline values: CDR1 MGHRA, CDR2 YSYEKL. The CDR3 sequence: CASSSRTGRAYEQYF. The CDR3 bases are TGTGCCAGCAGCTCACGGACAGGGAGGGCCTACGAGCAGTACTTC.

This clone occurred once. The rearrangement uses TRBV28 and TRBJ2-2; D remains unclear. Germline V lookup: CDR1 MDHEN, CDR2 SYDVKM. The CDR3 has 15 residues. V was shortened by 1 base and J by 0 bases, with 6 bases between the two germline ends. The CDR3 spells CASSLSATNTGELFF. CDR3 bases: TGTGCCAGCAGTTTATCCGCTACGAACACCGGGGAGCTGTTTTTT.

The chain has TRBV4-3 and TRBJ2-5, with 7 nucleotides matching TRBD2. The J call may be mistaken, given a closer DNA end match to TRBJ2-7. Germline values: CDR1 LGHNA, CDR2 YSLEER. The CDR3 is 17 residues long. CDR3: CASSQDFFGGRAYEQYF. The DNA for the CDR3 is TGCGCCAGCAGCCAAGATTTCTTCGGCGGGAGAGCGTACGAGCAGTACTTC.

DNA of the CDR3: TGTGCCAGCAGCTTAGTCGAGCGGGAGGGCCCCCACGAGCAGTACTTC. This codes for CASSLVEREGPHEQYF. The rearrangement joins TRBV13 to TRBJ2-7; TRBD2 matches at 10 bases. This CDR3 contains 16 residues. Germline V lookup: CDR1 PRHDT, CDR2 FYEKMQ (reference sequence). Germline trimming cut 1 base from V and 5 bases from J; bases unmatched to any gene: 8.

This chain uses TRBV4-1 with TRBJ2-7; 7 bases align to TRBD2. The CDR3 loop spans 15 amino acids. Per germline, CDR1 MGHRA and CDR2 YSYEKL. Losses at the gene ends were 4 bases for V and 0 bases for J; bases not matched to a gene: 6. CDR3 sequence reads: CASSRTSESSYEQYF. The CDR3 coding sequence is TGCGCCAGCAGCCGCACTAGCGAAAGCTCCTACGAGCAGTACTTC.

This sequence joins TRBV11-2 and TRBJ2-4; the D is unclear. CDR1 is SGHAT, CDR2 FQNNGV, per germline. The CDR3 is 14 amino acids. Deletions cut 4 bases from V and 1 base from J, with 8 bases between. This chain's CDR3 is CASSSFLAKNIQYF. The CDR3 bases are TGTGCCAGCAGCTCCTTCCTGGCCAAAAACATTCAGTACTTC.

The rearrangement links TRBV4-1 to TRBJ2-1, with 9 bases lining up with TRBD1. CDR3 length: 15 amino acids. The germline V gene encodes CDR1 MGHRA and CDR2 YSYEKL. J was trimmed by 3 bases and V by 7 bases; bases with no gene match: 7. The CDR3 DNA is TGCGCCAGCACCGTGGACAGGGGTGGCTACAATGAGCAGTTCTTC. The encoded protein is CASTVDRGGYNEQFF.

CDR3 DNA: TGTGCCAGCAGCTTTCGAGTTTCAGGACTTAATTCACCCCTCCACTTT. This gives the protein CASSFRVSGLNSPLHF. V gene TRBV5-4 combines with J gene TRBJ1-6; no definite D call. The ends were cut back, 2 bases at V and 6 bases at J, with 15 bases in the middle. CDR1 and CDR2 (germline): SGHNT, YYREEE (reference sequence). This CDR3 comprises 16 residues.

The V and J genes are TRBV11-2 and TRBJ2-3; 7 bases fit TRBD2. This CDR3 comprises 18 residues. V was pared by 2 bases and J by 0 bases, with 11 bases of the junction left unmatched. Per the germline V gene, CDR1 is SGHAT and CDR2 is FQNNGV. CDR3 coding DNA: TGTGCCAGCAGCTTATGGCTAGCGGAGCATTCTAGCACAGATACGCAGTATTTT. The encoded protein is CASSLWLAEHSSTDTQYF.

The genes are TRBV18 and TRBJ2-7; 9 bases map to TRBD2. V trimming: 2 bases; J trimming: 0 bases; junction bases outside the gene matches: 11. The germline V gene encodes CDR1 KGHSH and CDR2 LQKENI. The CDR3 consists of 18 residues. CDR3 sequence: CASSPEGWLAGNSYEQYF. In DNA, the CDR3 is TGTGCCAGCTCACCAGAGGGTTGGCTAGCGGGAAACTCCTACGAGCAGTACTTC.

The J gene is TRBJ2-1, the V gene TRBV27; D might be TRBD1 or TRBD2, each matching 5 bases. The germline V gene encodes CDR1 MNHEY and CDR2 SMNVEV (reference sequence). Trimming took off 2 bases at V and 2 bases at J, with 7 bases between the two ends. The CDR3 has 14 amino acids. As DNA, the CDR3 is TGTGCCAGCAGTTTAGGGACGCCCTACAATGAGCAGTTCTTC. Translated, it gives CASSLGTPYNEQFF.

V usage is TRBV28 and J usage is TRBJ2-2; D gene unclear. V was cut by 6 bases and J by 0 bases, with 11 bases left in between. The CDR3 loop spans 15 amino acids. Looked up from germline, CDR1 is MDHEN and CDR2 is SYDVKM. The CDR3 region has the DNA TGTGCCAGCAGGGTTATATACGCGAACACCGGGGAGCTGTTTTTT. Residues: CASRVIYANTGELFF.

The chain uses TRBV30 and TRBJ2-2; 8 bases match TRBD1. After removal of 4 bases from V and 5 bases from J, the junction contained 12 bases not matched to a gene. Germline V lookup: CDR1 GTSNPN, CDR2 SVGIG (reference sequence). CDR3 size: 16 residues. The CDR3 DNA sequence: TGTGCCTGGACTAAAACCGGGACAGGTAAAACCGGGGAGCTGTTTTTT. Protein sequence: CAWTKTGTGKTGELFF.

J is TRBJ2-7 and V is TRBV5-6; D possibly matches TRBD1 or TRBD2 (5 bases each). The CDR3 has 14 residues. Germline lookup yields CDR1 SGHDT and CDR2 YYEEEE. The ends were cut back, 3 bases at V and 5 bases at J, with 15 bases in the middle. The CDR3 loop is CASSSGTAIHEQYF. The DNA of the CDR3 is TGTGCCAGCAGCTCCGGGACGGCTATCCACGAGCAGTACTTC.